The T cell receptor beta chain described here comes from a study of Graves' ophthalmopathy and Graves' hyperthyroidism. This clonotype has ten or more counts. The CDR3 is 13 residues long. Trimming stripped 6 bases from V and 1 base from J, with 6 bases between. Amplifying from RNA transcripts, the study obtained TCR beta CDR3 regions. Following a first-round RT-PCR that used HTBI primers, a second-round multiplex PCR was carried out. Via MiXCR, TCRdb re-called the multiplex PCR reads, giving one row per CDR3 protein. The sample consists of about half a million distinct CDR3 sequences, about an eighth of them appearing once. Other autoimmune disease, uncontrolled infection, pregnancy and lactation led to exclusion.

The chain carries TRBV12-3 or TRBV12-4 and TRBJ2-2; D is ambiguous. This receptor was obtained from a woman between 25 and 40 years old with Graves' ophthalmopathy. Material for sequencing was blood. The CDR3 is CASRLQNTGELFF. CDR3 DNA sequence: TGTGCCAGCAGACTACAGAACACCGGGGAGCTGTTTTTT.